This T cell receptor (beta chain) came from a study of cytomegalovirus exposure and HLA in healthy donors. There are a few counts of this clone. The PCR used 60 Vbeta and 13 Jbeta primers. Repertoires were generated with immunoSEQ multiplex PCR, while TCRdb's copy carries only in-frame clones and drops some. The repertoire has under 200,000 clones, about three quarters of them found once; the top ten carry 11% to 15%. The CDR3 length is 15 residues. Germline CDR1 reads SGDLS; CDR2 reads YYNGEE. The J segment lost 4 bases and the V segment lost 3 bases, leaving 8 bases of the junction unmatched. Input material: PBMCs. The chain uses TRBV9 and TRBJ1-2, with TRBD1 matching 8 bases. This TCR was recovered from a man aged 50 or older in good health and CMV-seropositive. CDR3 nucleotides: TGTGCCAGCAGCGCGCTGGACAGGGCGGGCTATGGCTACACCTTC. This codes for CASSALDRAGYGYTF.